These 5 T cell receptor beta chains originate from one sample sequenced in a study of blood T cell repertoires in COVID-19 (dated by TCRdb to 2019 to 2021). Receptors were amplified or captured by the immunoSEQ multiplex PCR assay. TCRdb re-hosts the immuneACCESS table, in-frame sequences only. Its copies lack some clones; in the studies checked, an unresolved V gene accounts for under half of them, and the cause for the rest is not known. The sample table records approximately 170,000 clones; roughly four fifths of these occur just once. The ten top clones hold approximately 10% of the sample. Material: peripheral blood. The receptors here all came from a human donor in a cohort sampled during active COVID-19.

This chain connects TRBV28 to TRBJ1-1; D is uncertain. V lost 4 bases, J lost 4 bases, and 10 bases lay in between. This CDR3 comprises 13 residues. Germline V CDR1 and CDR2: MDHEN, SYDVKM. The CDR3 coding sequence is TGTGCCAGCAGTTACAAGACGGGCACTGAAGCTTTCTTT. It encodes CASSYKTGTEAFF.

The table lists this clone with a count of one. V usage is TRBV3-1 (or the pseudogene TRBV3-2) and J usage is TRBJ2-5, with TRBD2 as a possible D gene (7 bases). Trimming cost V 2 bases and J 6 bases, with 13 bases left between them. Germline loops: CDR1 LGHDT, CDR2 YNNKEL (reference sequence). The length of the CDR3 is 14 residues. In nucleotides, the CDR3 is TGTGCCAGCAGCCAACGGGGGGCCATGAAGACCCAGTACTTC. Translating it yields CASSQRGAMKTQYF.

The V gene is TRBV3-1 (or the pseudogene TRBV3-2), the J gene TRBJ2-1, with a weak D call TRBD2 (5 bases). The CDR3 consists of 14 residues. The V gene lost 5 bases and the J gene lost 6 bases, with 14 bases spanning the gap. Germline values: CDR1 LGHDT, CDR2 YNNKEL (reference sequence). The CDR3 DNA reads TGTGCCAGCAGCTCTCTTTGGACTCGCAATGAGCAGTTCTTC. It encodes CASSSLWTRNEQFF.

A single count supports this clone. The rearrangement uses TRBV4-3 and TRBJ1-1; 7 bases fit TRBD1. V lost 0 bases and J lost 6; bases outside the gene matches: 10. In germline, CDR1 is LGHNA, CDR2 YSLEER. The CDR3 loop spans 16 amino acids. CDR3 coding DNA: TGCGCCAGCAGCCAAGATTGGAGACAGGGCCGGCCTGAAGCTTTCTTT. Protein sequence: CASSQDWRQGRPEAFF.

Here the CDR3 DNA reads TGTGCCACCGAGGGAACCGGGGAGCTGTTTTTT. Translation: CATEGTGELFF. The rearrangement links TRBV28 to TRBJ2-2, with D possibly TRBD2 on 5 matching bases. Per germline, CDR1 MDHEN and CDR2 SYDVKM. V was shortened by 10 bases and J by 5 bases, with 8 bases between the two germline ends. This CDR3 has 11 residues. The variable domain in full, completed from reference TRBV28 and TRBJ2-2, reads DVKVTQSSRYLVKRTGEKVFLECVQDMDHENMFWYRQDPGLGLRLIYFSYDVKMKEKGDIPEGYSVSREKKERFSLILESASTNQTSMYLCATEGTGELFFGEGSRLTVL.